This T cell receptor beta chain was observed in a study of neurological immune-mediated disorders. The authors made cDNA by 5'RACE with 10-nucleotide random UMIs. Sequencing runs each yielded over 190 million TCR-beta sequences from 15-18 subjects. TCRdb reprocessed the 5' RACE reads via MiXCR and lists one record per CDR3 protein. The sample has approximately 66,000 distinct CDR3 sequences; 4.5% to 5.5% are singletons. This clonotype was counted only a few times. CDR3 length: 13 amino acids. Per the germline V gene, CDR1 is DFQATT and CDR2 is SNEGSKA (reference sequence). V lost 0 bases, J lost 4 bases, and 9 bases lay in between. 2 million PBMCs stored at -80 C were the source of the unsorted libraries.

V gene TRBV20-1 combines with J gene TRBJ1-2; D gene uncertain. This receptor was identified in a man younger than 40 with multiple sclerosis. The sequenced sample was PBMCs. CDR3 in amino acids: CSARDPASYGYTF. CDR3 nucleotide sequence: TGCAGTGCTAGAGACCCAGCAAGCTATGGCTACACCTTC.